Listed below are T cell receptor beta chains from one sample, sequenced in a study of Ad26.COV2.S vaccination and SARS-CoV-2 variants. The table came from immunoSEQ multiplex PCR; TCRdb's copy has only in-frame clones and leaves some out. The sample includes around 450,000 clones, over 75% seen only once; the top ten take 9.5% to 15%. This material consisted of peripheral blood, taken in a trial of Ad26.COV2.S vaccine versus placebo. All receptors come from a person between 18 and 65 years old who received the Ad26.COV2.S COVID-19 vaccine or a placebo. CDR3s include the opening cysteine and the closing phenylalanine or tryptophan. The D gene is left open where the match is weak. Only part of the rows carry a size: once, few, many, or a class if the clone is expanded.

TGTGCCAGCAATCTCGGGACATTAAATGAAAAACTGTTTTTT	CASNLGTLNEKLFF	TRBV5-5	NA	TRBJ1-4	NA
TGTGCCTGGAGTAGGAGCCACTCCACCGGGGAGCTGTTTTTT	CAWSRSHSTGELFF	TRBV30	NA	TRBJ2-2	NA
TGTGCCAGCAGCCCCGGGACTAGCAGTGATGAGCAGTTCTTC	CASSPGTSSDEQFF	TRBV9	NA	TRBJ2-1	TRBD2
TGTGCCAGCAGCCGAGCGGGAGGGATGGGGTACGAGCAGTACTTC	CASSRAGGMGYEQYF	TRBV5-4	NA	TRBJ2-7	TRBD2
TGTGCCAGCAGTTTTTTGCATAGCGGCGAGCAGTACTTC	CASSFLHSGEQYF	TRBV12-3/TRBV12-4	few	TRBJ2-7	NA
TGTGCCAGCAGCCCCATCCCGAGAGGGGACAATGAGCAGTTCTTC	CASSPIPRGDNEQFF	TRBV7-9	NA	TRBJ2-1	NA
TGTGCCAGTAGTTCCGGACAGGGTCCCTACGAGCAGTACTTC	CASSSGQGPYEQYF	TRBV19	NA	TRBJ2-7	TRBD1
TGTGCCAGCAGCCATCCAAATGAGCAGTTCTTC	CASSHPNEQFF	TRBV7-9	NA	TRBJ2-1	NA
TGTGCCAGTAGGCGACAGGGTCCTTTTTCTGGAAACACCATATATTTT	CASRRQGPFSGNTIYF	TRBV19	NA	TRBJ1-3	TRBD1
TGTGCCAGCAGCTCCCGGGCAGGGGGGCCCGGGGAGCTGTTTTTT	CASSSRAGGPGELFF	TRBV9	few	TRBJ2-2	NA
TGTGCCAGCAGCCCTCCGGACGGAATACCTAGCACAGATACGCAGTATTTT	CASSPPDGIPSTDTQYF	TRBV9	NA	TRBJ2-3	NA
TGTGCCAGCAGCCCCCGGGACTACCAGTACAATGAGCAGTTCTTC	CASSPRDYQYNEQFF	TRBV9	NA	TRBJ2-1	TRBD2
TGTGCCAGCAGCGCAAGAGGCTCGAACACCGGGGAGCTGTTTTTT	CASSARGSNTGELFF	TRBV7-9	NA	TRBJ2-2	NA
TGCGCCAGCAGTGACGGCGGGAGTGCGAATGAGCAGTTCTTC	CASSDGGSANEQFF	TRBV10-1	few	TRBJ2-1	TRBD2
TGTGCCAGCAGTTCCATGACCGGGGAGCTGTTTTTT	CASSSMTGELFF	TRBV7-8	NA	TRBJ2-2	NA
TGTGCCAGTAGTCCGCACAGAAGAATAAGTCAGCCCCAGCATTTT	CASSPHRRISQPQHF	TRBV19	NA	TRBJ1-5	NA
TGTGCCAGCAGTTACATAGGGGTCAATCAGCCCCAGCATTTT	CASSYIGVNQPQHF	TRBV6-5	NA	TRBJ1-5	NA
TGTGCCAGCAGCTTAGGACGCGGGGAGCTGTTTTTT	CASSLGRGELFF	TRBV7-6	NA	TRBJ2-2	NA
TGTGCCAGCAGCTTAAGGGGACCGAACACTGAAGCTTTCTTT	CASSLRGPNTEAFF	TRBV7-3	NA	TRBJ1-1	NA
TGTGCCAGCAGTTTGCCCCCAGGACAGGGTCGGTACGAGCAGTACTTC	CASSLPPGQGRYEQYF	TRBV28	many	TRBJ2-7	TRBD1
TGTGCCAGCAGTGGGACCCTTAGCGGCACCGGGGAGCTGTTTTTT	CASSGTLSGTGELFF	TRBV2	NA	TRBJ2-2	NA
TGTGCCACCCTACCAACCTGGGGGGGGGCTGATGGCTACACCTTC	CATLPTWGGADGYTF	TRBV15	NA	TRBJ1-2	NA
TGTGCCAGCAGCATTGGACAGGGCTACGAGCAGTACTTC	CASSIGQGYEQYF	TRBV7-3	NA	TRBJ2-7	TRBD1
TGTGCCACCAGTGATTCTTCAAGCGGGGAGCAGTTCTTC	CATSDSSSGEQFF	TRBV24-1	NA	TRBJ2-1	NA
TGTGCCAGCAGTAAGGGGGTCGAAGCCTACGAGCAGTACTTC	CASSKGVEAYEQYF	TRBV9	NA	TRBJ2-7	NA
TGCGCCAGCAGCTGGGGACAGGGTGCGAACATTCAGTACTTC	CASSWGQGANIQYF	TRBV5-1	NA	TRBJ2-4	TRBD1
TGTGCCAGCAGCTTGACGGGACGTGCGAGCACTGAAGCTTTCTTT	CASSLTGRASTEAFF	TRBV5-4	NA	TRBJ1-1	NA
TGCAGCGTTGAGGGACAGGGGGCGTTGAACACTGAAGCTTTCTTT	CSVEGQGALNTEAFF	TRBV29-1	NA	TRBJ1-1	TRBD1
TGTGCCAGCAGCTTTGGGGACAGGGGGCGGGAGCAGTACTTC	CASSFGDRGREQYF	TRBV7-2	NA	TRBJ2-7	TRBD1
TGCACCAGCAGCCAATCGGGACTAGCGGGAGTAGAGGAGCAGTTCTTC	CTSSQSGLAGVEEQFF	TRBV1	NA	TRBJ2-1	NA
TGTGCCAGCAGTTTAAATCGACTAGCGGGGTACAATGAGCAGTTCTTC	CASSLNRLAGYNEQFF	TRBV6-2/TRBV6-3	once	TRBJ2-1	TRBD2
TGTGCCAGCAGCTTGTATGGCTACGAGCAGTACTTC	CASSLYGYEQYF	TRBV5-6	NA	TRBJ2-7	NA
TGTGCCACCAGCAGAGATAACAGGGCCTATCAGCCCCAGCATTTT	CATSRDNRAYQPQHF	TRBV15	NA	TRBJ1-5	NA
TGTGCCAGCAGTTACTCAGCAGGGGGCAGGACTGAAGCTTTCTTT	CASSYSAGGRTEAFF	TRBV6-5	NA	TRBJ1-1	TRBD1
TGTGCCAGCAGCTTATCTGCTAGCGGGAGATTCGATACGCAGTATTTT	CASSLSASGRFDTQYF	TRBV11-2	NA	TRBJ2-3	TRBD2
TGTGCCAGTAGTAATCGACAGCAGATGAACACTGAAGCTTTCTTT	CASSNRQQMNTEAFF	TRBV19	NA	TRBJ1-1	NA
TGTGCCAGCAGCTCTTACGTCCCGGGATCTGGCTACACCTTC	CASSSYVPGSGYTF	TRBV7-2	NA	TRBJ1-2	NA
TGTGCCAGCAGCGTAGGGGTGGGTCTAGCGGACGGCACAGATACGCAGTATTTT	CASSVGVGLADGTDTQYF	TRBV9	NA	TRBJ2-3	TRBD2
TGTGCCAGCACCTTAGGGGGATTCAATCAGCCCCAGCATTTT	CASTLGGFNQPQHF	TRBV28	NA	TRBJ1-5	NA
TGTGCCAGCAGTTCTGGGTGGAGGGGTCGGGCCAAGAAGACCCAGTACTTC	CASSSGWRGRAKKTQYF	TRBV28	NA	TRBJ2-5	NA